One and the same sample provided the 14 T cell receptor beta chains below, sequenced in a study of PD-1 blockade in classical Hodgkin lymphoma. The repertoire was sequenced with immunoSEQ multiplex PCR; TCRdb's copy has only in-frame clones and lacks some. The sample has roughly 90,000 clones, 83% seen once. Time point indicated: cycle 4 day 1 (C4D1), after 6 weeks of nivolumab. Autologous stem cell transplantation was followed by relapse in every patient, and brentuximab vedotin exposure varied. The sequenced sample was peripheral blood mononuclear cells (PBMCs), obtained before the fourth cycle of nivolumab. These receptors were taken from a human donor with classical Hodgkin lymphoma.

V and J are TRBV11-3 and TRBJ2-3; D tentatively fits TRBD1 or TRBD2 (6 bases each). This CDR3 spans 14 amino acids. Germline CDR1 is SGHNT and CDR2 is YENEEA. The V end lost 5 bases, the J end lost 10 bases, and 19 bases lay between the germline ends. The CDR3 loop is CASSPTSGEGAQYF. The CDR3 DNA is TGTGCCAGCAGCCCCACGTCGGGAGAGGGGGCGCAGTATTTT.

The chain joins TRBV18 to TRBJ2-7; D not resolved. The CDR3 extends over 12 amino acids. Germline CDR1 is KGHSH and CDR2 is LQKENI. Trimming shortened V by 1 base and J by 5 bases, and 6 bases separated the two germline ends. The CDR3 loop is CASSPQANEQYF. CDR3 nucleotide sequence: TGTGCCAGCTCACCACAGGCTAACGAGCAGTACTTC.

This clone was seen a few times. The chain is built from TRBV5-6 and TRBJ1-1, with 7 bases matching TRBD1. Germline V gives CDR1 SGHDT, CDR2 YYEEEE. V lost 3 bases to trimming and J lost 5 bases; unmatched junction nucleotides: 10. The CDR3 totals 15 residues. CDR3 in amino acids: CASSSRQGRATEAFF. Written as DNA, the CDR3 is TGTGCCAGCAGCTCCAGACAGGGTCGAGCGACTGAAGCTTTCTTT.

The chain is built from TRBV5-6 and TRBJ2-7; TRBD2 agrees at 12 bases. CDR1 SGHDT and CDR2 YYEEEE come from the germline V gene. This CDR3 spans 15 amino acids. V was pared by 2 bases and J by 4 bases, with 4 bases of the junction left unmatched. The CDR3 DNA follows: TGTGCCAGCAGCTTCCGGACTAGCGGGATGTACGAGCAGTACTTC. It is translated as CASSFRTSGMYEQYF.

This chain links TRBV2 with TRBJ2-2; D is uncertain. The CDR3 is 14 residues long. The germline V and J ends were trimmed by 7 bases and 1 base, with 10 bases remaining between them. Looked up from germline, CDR1 is SNHLY and CDR2 is FYNNEI. CDR3 coding DNA: TGTGCCAGCATGCAGGAAAAGAACACCGGGGAGCTGTTTTTT. Encoded protein: CASMQEKNTGELFF.

The chain employs TRBV2 and TRBJ2-1, with 11 bases lining up with TRBD2. The CDR3 is 17 amino acids. V shed 1 base, J shed 9 bases, and the junction held 11 bases outside the gene matches. Per germline, CDR1 SNHLY and CDR2 FYNNEI. The CDR3 reads CASSEGGLAGGIGEQFF. As DNA, the CDR3 is TGTGCCAGCAGTGAAGGAGGGCTAGCGGGAGGAATTGGTGAGCAGTTCTTC.

This clone was found a few times. The chain recombines TRBV5-4 with TRBJ2-2, with TRBD2 matching 8 bases. The V gene's germline CDR1 is SGHNT and CDR2 YYREEE (reference sequence). This CDR3 comprises 16 residues. V trimming: 0 bases; J trimming: 6 bases; junction bases outside the gene matches: 7. The CDR3 spells CASSLDSGTIPGELFF. The DNA for the CDR3 is TGTGCCAGCAGCTTGGATAGCGGGACCATCCCCGGGGAGCTGTTTTTT.

This clone was observed a few times. This chain links TRBV4-2 with TRBJ2-7, with TRBD1 matching over 8 bases. Germline V CDR1 and CDR2: LGHNA, YNFKEQ. The CDR3 sequence is 15 residues long. Trimming removed 7 bases from V and 2 bases from J; junction bases left unmatched: 10. CDR3 DNA sequence: TGTGCCAGCACGTGGGGTTTGGGACAGGCCTACGAGCAGTACTTC. Its translation is CASTWGLGQAYEQYF.

The chain couples TRBV10-3 to TRBJ2-3; TRBD1 matches 9 bases. Germline V gives CDR1 ENHRY, CDR2 SYGVKD. With 4 bases clipped from V and 0 bases from J, the junction kept 5 bases outside the gene matches. The CDR3 consists of 16 residues. This chain's CDR3 is CAISGTGTGSTDTQYF. As DNA, the CDR3 is TGTGCCATCAGTGGGACCGGGACAGGGAGCACAGATACGCAGTATTTT.

This clone was detected once. The genes are TRBV30 and TRBJ1-2; 7 bases are shared with TRBD1. CDR3 size: 14 residues. CDR1 GTSNPN and CDR2 SVGIG come from the germline V gene (reference sequence). V lost 2 bases to trimming and J lost 0 bases; unmatched junction nucleotides: 3. The CDR3 region is CAWSPDRSNYGYTF. The CDR3 bases are TGTGCCTGGAGTCCGGACAGGTCTAACTATGGCTACACCTTC.

The chain carries TRBV19 and TRBJ1-4; maybe TRBD1 (5 bases). Trimming cost V 9 bases and J 0 bases, with 8 bases left between them. This CDR3 contains 13 residues. The V gene's germline CDR1 is LNHDA and CDR2 SQIVND (reference sequence). CDR3 loop: CARRGATNEKLFF. The DNA for the CDR3 is TGTGCCAGGCGGGGGGCAACTAATGAAAAACTGTTTTTT. The entire variable domain, with the rest obtained from reference TRBV19 and TRBJ1-4, is as follows: DGGITQSPKYLFRKEGQNVTLSCEQNLNHDAMYWYRQDPGQGLRLIYYSQIVNDFQKGDIAEGYSVSREKKESFPLTVTSAQKNPTAFYLCARRGATNEKLFFGSGTQLSVL.

The chain uses TRBV6-1 and TRBJ1-4, with 7 bases that match TRBD1. The CDR3 consists of 14 residues. The J segment lost 8 bases and the V segment lost 6 bases, leaving 9 bases of the junction unmatched. Germline V gives CDR1 MNHNS, CDR2 SASEGT. The CDR3 loop reads CASRSPGQREKLFF. Written as DNA, the CDR3 is TGTGCCAGCAGGTCCCCGGGACAGAGAGAAAAACTGTTTTTT.

V and J are TRBV28 and TRBJ2-7; TRBD1 aligns across 10 bases. Trimming removed 7 bases from V and 2 bases from J; junction bases left unmatched: 17. The CDR3 has 18 amino acids. CDR1 is MDHEN, CDR2 SYDVKM, per germline. The CDR3 region is CASTRPGQGTGGTYEQYF. The CDR3 DNA reads as TGTGCCAGCACCCGACCGGGACAGGGGACCGGGGGAACCTACGAGCAGTACTTC.

This clone was recorded only once. The chain employs TRBV6-1 and TRBJ2-7, with D possibly TRBD2 on 5 matching bases. V lost 2 bases, J lost 3 bases, and 11 bases lay in between. Germline V gives CDR1 MNHNS, CDR2 SASEGT. The CDR3 consists of 14 residues. This CDR3 reads CASSESTEVYEQYF. As DNA, the CDR3 is TGTGCCAGCAGTGAATCGACGGAGGTCTACGAGCAGTACTTC.